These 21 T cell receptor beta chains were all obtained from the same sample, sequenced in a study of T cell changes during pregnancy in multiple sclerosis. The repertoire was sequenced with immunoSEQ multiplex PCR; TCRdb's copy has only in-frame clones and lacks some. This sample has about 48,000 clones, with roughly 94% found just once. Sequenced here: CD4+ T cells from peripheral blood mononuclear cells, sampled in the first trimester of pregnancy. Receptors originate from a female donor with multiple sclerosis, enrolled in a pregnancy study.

This CDR3 reads CASSRTGGGGELFF. Written as DNA, the CDR3 is TGTGCCAGCAGCCGGACAGGGGGCGGCGGGGAGCTGTTTTTT. The V gene is TRBV7-9, the J gene TRBJ2-2; 11 bases are a match to TRBD1. The CDR3 runs to 14 residues. The germline V gene encodes CDR1 SEHNR and CDR2 FQNEAQ (reference sequence). The trim removed 5 bases at V and 7 bases at J, leaving 3 bases unmatched.

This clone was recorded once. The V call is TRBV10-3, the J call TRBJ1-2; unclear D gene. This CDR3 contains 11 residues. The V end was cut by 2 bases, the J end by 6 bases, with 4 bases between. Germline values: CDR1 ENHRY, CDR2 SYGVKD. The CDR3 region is CAISERDGYTF. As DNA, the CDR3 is TGTGCCATCAGTGAGCGGGATGGCTACACCTTC.

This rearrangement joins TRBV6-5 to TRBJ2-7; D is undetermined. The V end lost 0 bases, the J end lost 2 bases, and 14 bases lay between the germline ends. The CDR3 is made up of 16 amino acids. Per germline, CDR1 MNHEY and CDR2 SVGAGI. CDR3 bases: TGTGCCAGCAGTTACTCGAGGAAGGCCGGCGCCTACGAGCAGTACTTC. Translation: CASSYSRKAGAYEQYF.

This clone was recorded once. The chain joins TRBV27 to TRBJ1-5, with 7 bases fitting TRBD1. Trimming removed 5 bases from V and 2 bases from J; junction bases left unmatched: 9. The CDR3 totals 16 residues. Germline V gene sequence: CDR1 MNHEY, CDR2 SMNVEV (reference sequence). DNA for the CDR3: TGTGCCAGCAGTGACTTCGGTACAGGGGGCAATCAGCCCCAGCATTTT. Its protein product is CASSDFGTGGNQPQHF.

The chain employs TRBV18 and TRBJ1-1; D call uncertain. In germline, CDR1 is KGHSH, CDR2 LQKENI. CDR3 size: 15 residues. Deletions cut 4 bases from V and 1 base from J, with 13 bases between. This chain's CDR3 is CASSRTGGSNTEAFF. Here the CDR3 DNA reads TGTGCCAGCTCACGTACGGGAGGTTCGAACACTGAAGCTTTCTTT.

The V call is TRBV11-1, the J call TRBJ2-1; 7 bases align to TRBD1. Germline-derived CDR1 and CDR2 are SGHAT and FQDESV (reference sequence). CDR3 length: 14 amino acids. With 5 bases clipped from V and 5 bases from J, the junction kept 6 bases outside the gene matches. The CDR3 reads CASSAGQEHNEQFF. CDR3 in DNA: TGTGCCAGCAGCGCCGGACAGGAACACAATGAGCAGTTCTTC.

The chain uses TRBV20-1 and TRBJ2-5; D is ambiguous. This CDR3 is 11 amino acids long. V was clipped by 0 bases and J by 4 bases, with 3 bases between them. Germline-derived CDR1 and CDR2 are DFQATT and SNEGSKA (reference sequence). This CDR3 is CSARDRETQYF. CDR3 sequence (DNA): TGCAGTGCTAGAGACAGAGAGACCCAGTACTTC.

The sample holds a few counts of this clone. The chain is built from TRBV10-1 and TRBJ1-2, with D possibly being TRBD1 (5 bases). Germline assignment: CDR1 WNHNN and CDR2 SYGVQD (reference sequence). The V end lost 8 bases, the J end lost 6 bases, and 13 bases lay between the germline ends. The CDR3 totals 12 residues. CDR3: CASGTRGDGYTF. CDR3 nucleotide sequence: TGCGCCAGCGGGACTCGAGGGGATGGCTACACCTTC.

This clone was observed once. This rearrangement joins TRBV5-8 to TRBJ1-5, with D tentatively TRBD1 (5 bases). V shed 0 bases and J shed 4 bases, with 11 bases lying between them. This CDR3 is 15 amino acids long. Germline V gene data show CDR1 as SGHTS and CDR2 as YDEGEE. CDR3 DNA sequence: TGTGCCAGCAGCTTGGCGGGCAGGGTAAATCAGCCCCAGCATTTT. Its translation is CASSLAGRVNQPQHF.

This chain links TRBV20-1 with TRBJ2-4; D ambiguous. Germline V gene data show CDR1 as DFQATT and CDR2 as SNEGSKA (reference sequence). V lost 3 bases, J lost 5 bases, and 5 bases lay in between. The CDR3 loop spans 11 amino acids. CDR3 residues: CSARSENIQYF. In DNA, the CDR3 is TGCAGTGCTAGGTCTGAAAACATTCAGTACTTC.

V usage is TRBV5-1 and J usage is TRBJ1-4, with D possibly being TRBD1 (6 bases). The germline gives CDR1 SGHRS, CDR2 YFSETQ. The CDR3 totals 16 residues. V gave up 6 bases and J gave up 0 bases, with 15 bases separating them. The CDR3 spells CASTWGTTATNEKLFF. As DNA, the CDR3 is TGCGCCAGCACCTGGGGGACAACTGCAACTAATGAAAAACTGTTTTTT.

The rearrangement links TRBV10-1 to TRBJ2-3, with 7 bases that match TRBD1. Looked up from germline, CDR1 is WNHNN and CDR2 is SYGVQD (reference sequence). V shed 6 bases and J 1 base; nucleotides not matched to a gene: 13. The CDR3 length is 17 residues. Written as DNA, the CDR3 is TGCGCCAGCAGCCCCGGGTACAGGGGTAATCGCACAGATACGCAGTATTTT. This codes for CASSPGYRGNRTDTQYF.

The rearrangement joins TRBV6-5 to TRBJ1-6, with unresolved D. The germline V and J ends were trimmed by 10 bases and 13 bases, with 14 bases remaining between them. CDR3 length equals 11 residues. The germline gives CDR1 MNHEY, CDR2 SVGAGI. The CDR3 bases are TGTGCCACCGGATCTTCGGGTCCCCTCCACTTT. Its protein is CATGSSGPLHF.

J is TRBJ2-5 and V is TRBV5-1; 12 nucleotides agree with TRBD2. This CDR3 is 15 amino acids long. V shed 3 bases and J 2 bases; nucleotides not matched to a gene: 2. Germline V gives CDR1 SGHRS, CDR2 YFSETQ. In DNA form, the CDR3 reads TGCGCCAGCAGCTCTGGACTAGCGGGGCAAGAGACCCAGTACTTC. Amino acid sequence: CASSSGLAGQETQYF. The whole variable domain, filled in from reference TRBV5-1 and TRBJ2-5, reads KAGVTQTPRYLIKTRGQQVTLSCSPISGHRSVSWYQQTPGQGLQFLFEYFSETQRNKGNFPGRFSGRQFSNSRSEMNVSTLELGDSALYLCASSSGLAGQETQYFGPGTRLLVL.

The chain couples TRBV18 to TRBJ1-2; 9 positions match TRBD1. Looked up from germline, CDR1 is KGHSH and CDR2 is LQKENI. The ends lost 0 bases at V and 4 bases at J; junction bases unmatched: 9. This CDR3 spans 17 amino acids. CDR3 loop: CASSPPGLGQGSYGYTF. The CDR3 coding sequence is TGTGCCAGCTCACCACCGGGGCTGGGACAGGGTTCCTATGGCTACACCTTC.

For the CDR3, the DNA is TGTGCCAGCAGCTTAGTCGAGGTCGTCGGGGAGCTGTTTTTT. It specifies CASSLVEVVGELFF. The rearrangement joins TRBV11-2 to TRBJ2-2; D call uncertain. Germline V CDR1 and CDR2: SGHAT, FQNNGV. CDR3 length: 14 residues. The germline V and J ends were trimmed by 1 base and 7 bases, with 10 bases remaining between them.

CDR3 residues: CASSVSPTLLSIRDYGYTF. The CDR3 DNA sequence: TGTGCCAGCAGCGTTTCCCCCACGCTGCTGAGCATTCGGGACTATGGCTACACCTTC. The chain uses TRBV9 and TRBJ1-2, with D unresolved. Germline V lookup: CDR1 SGDLS, CDR2 YYNGEE. The V and J ends lost 2 bases and 3 bases respectively, with 26 bases between them. CDR3 length: 19 amino acids.

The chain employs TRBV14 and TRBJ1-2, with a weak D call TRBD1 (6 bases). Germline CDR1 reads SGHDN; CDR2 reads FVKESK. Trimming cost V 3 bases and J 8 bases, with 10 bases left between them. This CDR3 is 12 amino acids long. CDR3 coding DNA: TGTGCCAGCAGCCAGAACAGGGTCGGCTACACCTTC. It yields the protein CASSQNRVGYTF.

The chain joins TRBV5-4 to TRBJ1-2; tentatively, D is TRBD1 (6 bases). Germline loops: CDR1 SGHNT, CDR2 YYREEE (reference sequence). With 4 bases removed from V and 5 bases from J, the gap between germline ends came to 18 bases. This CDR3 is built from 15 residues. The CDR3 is CASSRDQGRGYGYTF. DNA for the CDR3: TGTGCCAGCAGCCGGGATCAAGGCAGGGGTTATGGCTACACCTTC.

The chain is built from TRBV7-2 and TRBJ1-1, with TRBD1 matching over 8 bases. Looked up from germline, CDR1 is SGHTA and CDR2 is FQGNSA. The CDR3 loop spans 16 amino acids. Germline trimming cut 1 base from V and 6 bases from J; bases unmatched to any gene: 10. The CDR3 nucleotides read TGTGCCAGCAGCTTAGGACAGGGGCCACTGGGGGCTGAAGCTTTCTTT. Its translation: CASSLGQGPLGAEAFF.

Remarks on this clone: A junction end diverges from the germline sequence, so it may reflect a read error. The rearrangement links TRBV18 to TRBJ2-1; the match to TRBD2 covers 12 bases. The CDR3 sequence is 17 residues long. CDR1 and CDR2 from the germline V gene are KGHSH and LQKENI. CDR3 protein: CASSPLPLAGGYNEQFF. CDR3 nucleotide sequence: TGTGCCAGCTCGCCACTCCCTCTAGCGGGGGGGTACAATGAGCAGTTCTTC.